Detailed here is one T cell receptor (beta chain). Its antigen is currently not known. The record has no base qualities; no much larger clone is one base away. The sample is drawn from a study of identical twins (dated by TCRdb to the mid-2010s). About the full investigation: The study deep-sequenced TCR alpha and beta repertoires from monozygotic twins, unrelated adults of various ages and cord blood to test whether fetal clonotypes persist. Replicate twin experiments were performed at different times using different library preparation protocols to rule out contamination. The study at large found these results: In beta out-of-frame sequences, excess twin sharing was weaker, because having fewer shared sequences lowered the signal-to-noise ratio. In monozygotic twins, recombination models systematically underestimated out-of-frame TCR alpha sharing, but the models matched the sharing seen between unrelated individuals. Conclusions relied on cross-sectional statistical analysis, since the same donors could not be followed over many years. Abundant cord blood beta clonotypes had fewer insertions, young adult naive repertoires showed a similar but weaker trend, and memory repertoires showed no such trend. Compared with coincidental sharing between unrelated individuals, out-of-frame TCR alpha sequences shared between twins showed an excess of sequences with low generation probability. Zero-insertion analyses could be partly confounded by invariant T cells such as MAIT and iNKT, although diverse VJ usage argued against such confounding for most clonotypes.

The cysteine opens and the phenylalanine closes a CDR3 of 13 amino acids. This entry keeps only the CDR3 DNA: 39 bases, framed from base 1. Relative to germline, V is 5 bases shorter and J is 10 bases shorter, with 16 bases between their ends. The germline V gene encodes CDR1 SGHVS and CDR2 FQNEAQ. Library preparation was by 5' RACE. Sequencing used an Illumina HiSeq 2000. Template switching introduced a universal primer binding site; the final cDNA contained a unique molecular identifier, enabling accurate counting of TCR cDNA molecules. Specific primers in the conserved constant-segment region were used to synthesize first-strand cDNA for TCR alpha and beta chains. To control for contamination, each cDNA library was double barcoded with a SMART-Mk sample barcode plus Illumina barcodes. TruSeq adapter sequences and Illumina sample barcodes were added in two successive PCR steps. The Illumina HiSeq platform was used with custom primers to sequence TCR alpha and beta cDNA libraries. In the source study's methods: Unique molecular identifiers were extracted from raw reads with MiGEC, and CDR3 positions were determined with MiXCR. For each individual, recombination models were inferred using an EM algorithm with the repgenHMM and IGoR tools. The analysis of shared clonotypes was done with the tcR package in R, with sharing normalized by the product of cloneset sizes. To study raw recombination without the effects of thymic and clonal selection, out-of-frame nonproductive sequences were analyzed. The public reads were run again by TCRdb, first through fastp at Q25 and then through MiXCR, and only productive beta chains were kept. Rows with one shared CDR3 protein collapse into an entry with the most common genes and DNA. TCRdb assigned the V and J calls; the authors' analysis was not used. The table for this sample lists around 1.7 million distinct CDR3 sequences; 25% to 35% of them were counted only once. Roughly 0.3% of the sample lies in the top ten.

Every donor in the study was a healthy Caucasian. In this chain, TRBV7-8 is recombined with TRBJ2-3; the D gene assignment is ambiguous. Source material: cord blood. The receptor was isolated from a newborn girl in good health. The CDR3 has the sequence CASSATTRVPQYF. The nucleotides are TGTGCCAGCAGCGCAACGACAAGGGTTCCGCAGTATTTT.